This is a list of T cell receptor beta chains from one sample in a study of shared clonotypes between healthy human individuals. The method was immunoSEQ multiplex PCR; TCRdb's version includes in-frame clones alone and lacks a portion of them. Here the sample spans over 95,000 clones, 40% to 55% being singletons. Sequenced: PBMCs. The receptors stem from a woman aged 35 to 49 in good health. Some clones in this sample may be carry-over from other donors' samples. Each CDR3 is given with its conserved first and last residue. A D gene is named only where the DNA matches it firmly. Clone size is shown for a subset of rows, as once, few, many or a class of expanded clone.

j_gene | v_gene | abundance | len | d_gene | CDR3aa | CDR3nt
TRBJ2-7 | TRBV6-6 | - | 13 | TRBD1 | CASRGTGNYEQYF | TGTGCCAGCAGGGGGACAGGGAATTACGAGCAGTACTTC
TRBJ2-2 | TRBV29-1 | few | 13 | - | CSVKDRNTGELFF | TGCAGCGTCAAGGACAGAAACACCGGGGAGCTGTTTTTT
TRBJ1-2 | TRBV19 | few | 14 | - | CASSISPRNYGYTF | TGTGCCAGTAGTATAAGCCCACGGAACTATGGCTACACCTTC
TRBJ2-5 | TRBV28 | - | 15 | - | CASSPKGTAEETQYF | TGTGCCAGCAGTCCCAAGGGTACAGCTGAAGAGACCCAGTACTTC
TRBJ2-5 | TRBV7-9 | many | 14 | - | CASSPGERGETQYF | TGTGCCAGCAGCCCGGGGGAGAGGGGAGAGACCCAGTACTTC
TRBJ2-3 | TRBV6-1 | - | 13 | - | CASSGRPTDTQYF | TGTGCCAGCAGTGGTAGACCAACAGATACGCAGTATTTT
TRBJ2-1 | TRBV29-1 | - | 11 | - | CSVAVASEQFF | TGCAGCGTTGCGGTTGCGTCTGAGCAGTTCTTC
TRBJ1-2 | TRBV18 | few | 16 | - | CASSGTAEMGINGYTF | TGTGCCAGCTCCGGGACCGCCGAGATGGGGATCAATGGCTACACCTTC
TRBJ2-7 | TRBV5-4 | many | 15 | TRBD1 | CASRSGQGATYEQYF | TGTGCCAGCAGAAGTGGACAGGGGGCTACCTACGAGCAGTACTTC
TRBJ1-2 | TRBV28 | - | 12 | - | CASRVDNYGYTF | TGTGCCAGCCGGGTAGATAACTATGGCTACACCTTC
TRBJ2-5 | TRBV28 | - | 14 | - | CASSPPPREETQYF | TGTGCCAGCAGCCCACCCCCCAGGGAAGAGACCCAGTACTTC
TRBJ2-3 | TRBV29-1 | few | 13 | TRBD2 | CSDGLAGTDTQYF | TGCAGCGACGGGCTAGCGGGCACAGATACGCAGTATTTT
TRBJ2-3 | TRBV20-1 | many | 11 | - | CSASYPDTQYF | TGCAGTGCTAGTTATCCAGATACGCAGTATTTT
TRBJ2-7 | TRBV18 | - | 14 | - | CASSPPSNSYGQYF | TGTGCCAGCTCACCGCCCTCGAACTCCTACGGGCAGTACTTC
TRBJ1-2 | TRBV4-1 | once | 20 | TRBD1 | CASSQGSLPWTGRSNYGYTF | TGCGCCAGCAGCCAAGGTAGTCTCCCTTGGACAGGGAGGTCTAACTATGGCTACACCTTC
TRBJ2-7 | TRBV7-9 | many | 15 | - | CASSFSAGPSYEQYF | TGTGCCAGCAGCTTTTCGGCAGGGCCCTCCTACGAGCAGTACTTC
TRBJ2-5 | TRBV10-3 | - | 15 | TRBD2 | CAISGLAGSQETQYF | TGTGCCATCAGTGGACTAGCGGGTTCCCAAGAGACCCAGTACTTC
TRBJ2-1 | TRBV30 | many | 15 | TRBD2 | CAWSVGSGTYNEQFF | TGTGCCTGGAGTGTAGGGAGCGGGACCTACAATGAGCAGTTCTTC
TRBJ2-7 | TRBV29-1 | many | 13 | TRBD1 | CSASGTERYEQYF | TGCAGCGCATCCGGGACAGAGCGCTACGAGCAGTACTTC
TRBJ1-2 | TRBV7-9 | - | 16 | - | CASSSDPTGLNYGYTF | TGTGCCAGCAGCTCCGATCCGACGGGGCTTAACTATGGCTACACCTTC
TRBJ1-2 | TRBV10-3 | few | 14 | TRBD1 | CAISGTGGGYGYTF | TGTGCCATCAGTGGTACAGGGGGAGGGTATGGCTACACCTTC
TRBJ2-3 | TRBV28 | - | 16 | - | CASSFGRGAGTDTQYF | TGTGCCAGCAGTTTCGGTCGGGGGGCTGGCACAGATACGCAGTATTTT
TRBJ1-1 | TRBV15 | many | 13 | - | CATSRGQGTEAFF | TGTGCCACCAGCAGAGGCCAGGGGACTGAAGCTTTCTTT
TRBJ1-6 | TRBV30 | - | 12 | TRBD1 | CARGQNNSPLHF | TGTGCCAGGGGACAGAATAATTCACCCCTCCACTTT
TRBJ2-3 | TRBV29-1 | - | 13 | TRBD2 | CSVASGVGDTQYF | TGCAGCGTTGCTAGCGGGGTTGGAGATACGCAGTATTTT
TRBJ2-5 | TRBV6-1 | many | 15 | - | CASSEAEGGLGTQYF | TGTGCCAGCAGTGAAGCGGAGGGGGGGTTAGGGACCCAGTACTTC
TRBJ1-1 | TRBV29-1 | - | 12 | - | CSVDRGNTEAFF | TGCAGCGTTGATCGGGGGAACACTGAAGCTTTCTTT
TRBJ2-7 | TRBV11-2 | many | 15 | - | CASSLAAGVVYEQYF | TGTGCCAGCAGCTTAGCGGCAGGGGTGGTCTACGAGCAGTACTTC
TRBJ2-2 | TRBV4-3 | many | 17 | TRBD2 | CASSRLSGGANTGELFF | TGCGCCAGCAGCCGCCTTAGCGGGGGCGCGAACACCGGGGAGCTGTTTTTT
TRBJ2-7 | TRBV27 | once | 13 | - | CASSFRPSYEQYF | TGTGCCAGCAGTTTTCGTCCCAGCTACGAGCAGTACTTC
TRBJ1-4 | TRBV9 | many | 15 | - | CASSDRRDSREKLFF | TGTGCCAGCAGCGATCGCAGGGATTCGAGAGAAAAACTGTTTTTT
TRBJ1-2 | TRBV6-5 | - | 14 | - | CASSQEPRSYGYTF | TGTGCCAGCAGTCAGGAGCCGAGAAGCTATGGCTACACCTTC
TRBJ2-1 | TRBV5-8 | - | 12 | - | CASSRTLDEQFF | TGTGCCAGCAGCAGAACCTTGGATGAGCAGTTCTTC
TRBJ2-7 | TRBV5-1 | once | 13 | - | CASSLGLPYEQYF | TGCGCCAGCAGCTTGGGGCTCCCGTACGAGCAGTACTTC
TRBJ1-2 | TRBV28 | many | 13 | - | CASVTGGIYGYTF | TGTGCCAGCGTGACGGGAGGGATCTATGGCTACACCTTC
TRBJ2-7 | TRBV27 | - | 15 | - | CASSFLRYSPYEQYF | TGTGCCAGCAGTTTCCTCCGCTACTCACCCTACGAGCAGTACTTC
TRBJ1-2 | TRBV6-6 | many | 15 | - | CASSDPGVWVYGYTF | TGTGCCAGCAGTGACCCAGGGGTTTGGGTCTATGGCTACACCTTC